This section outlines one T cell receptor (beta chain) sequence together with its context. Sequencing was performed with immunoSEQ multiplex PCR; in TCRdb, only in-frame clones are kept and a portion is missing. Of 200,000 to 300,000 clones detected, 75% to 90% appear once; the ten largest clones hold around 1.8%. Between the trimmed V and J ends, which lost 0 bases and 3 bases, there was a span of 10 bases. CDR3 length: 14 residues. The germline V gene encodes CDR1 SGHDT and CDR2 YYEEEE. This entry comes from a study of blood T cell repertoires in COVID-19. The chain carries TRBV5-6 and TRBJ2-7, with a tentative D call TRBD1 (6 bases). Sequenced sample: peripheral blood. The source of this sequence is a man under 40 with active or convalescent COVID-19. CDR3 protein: CASSLGDINYEQYF. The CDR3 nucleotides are TGTGCCAGCAGCTTGGGGGACATAAACTACGAGCAGTACTTC. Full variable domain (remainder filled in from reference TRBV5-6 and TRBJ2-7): DAGVTQSPTHLIKTRGQQVTLRCSPKSGHDTVSWYQQALGQGPQFIFQYYEEEERQRGNFPDRFSGHQFPNYSSELNVNALLLGDSALYLCASSLGDINYEQYFGPGTRLTVT.